This passage covers 15 T cell receptor beta chains from one sample sequenced in a study of blood T cell repertoires in COVID-19. Produced via immunoSEQ multiplex PCR; TCRdb's table is partial and in-frame only. The sample has around 150,000 clones; 60% to 80% are singletons. Sequencing was carried out using peripheral blood. Receptors were obtained from a man between 60 and 70 years old who had recovered from COVID-19.

The chain carries TRBV7-2 and TRBJ2-1; 10 nucleotides match TRBD2. Trimming took 1 base from V and 7 from J; bases not matched to a gene: 4. The CDR3 spans 15 residues. CDR1 and CDR2 (germline): SGHTA, FQGNSA. In nucleotides, the CDR3 is TGTGCCAGCAGCTTAGAAGCGGGAGGGCCAAATGAGCAGTTCTTC. It is translated as CASSLEAGGPNEQFF.

The rearrangement joins TRBV30 to TRBJ2-7; 7 bases align to TRBD1. The J segment lost 2 bases and the V segment lost 1 base, leaving 5 bases of the junction unmatched. This CDR3 has 14 residues. Germline loops: CDR1 GTSNPN, CDR2 SVGIG (reference sequence). This CDR3 reads CAWSARQGAYEQYF. The CDR3, as DNA: TGTGCCTGGAGTGCCAGACAGGGAGCCTACGAGCAGTACTTC.

This clone came up many times. The rearrangement joins TRBV4-2 to TRBJ1-2; D gene ambiguous. The ends were cut back, 3 bases at V and 4 bases at J, with 12 bases in the middle. CDR1 and CDR2 from the germline V gene are LGHNA and YNFKEQ. The CDR3 totals 14 residues. The CDR3 DNA reads as TGTGCCAGCAGCCATGCTACAGCCACCTATGGCTACACCTTC. Translated, it gives CASSHATATYGYTF.

This chain links TRBV5-4 with TRBJ2-3, with TRBD1 identical over 7 bases. The CDR3 length is 17 residues. CDR1 SGHNT and CDR2 YYREEE come from the germline V gene (reference sequence). V was clipped by 4 bases and J by 2 bases; unmatched bases: 13. CDR3 amino acids: CASSRAAGTDTTDTQYF. CDR3 coding DNA: TGTGCCAGCAGCAGAGCCGCCGGGACAGATACCACAGATACGCAGTATTTT.

The V and J genes are TRBV4-2 and TRBJ2-7; D is perhaps TRBD2 (6 bases). V shed 3 bases and J shed 4 bases, with 25 bases lying between them. The CDR3 has 18 residues. Germline V gene lookup returns CDR1 LGHNA and CDR2 YNFKEQ. CDR3 sequence (DNA): TGTGCCAGCAGCCATAAAGTCTCCCGGGACTTGGGGTTTTACGAGCAGTACTTC. Its translation: CASSHKVSRDLGFYEQYF.

The CDR3 protein is CATSETSGRRTGELFF. CDR3 sequence (DNA): TGTGCCACCAGTGAAACTAGCGGGAGGCGGACCGGGGAGCTGTTTTTT. The rearrangement uses TRBV24-1 and TRBJ2-2, with TRBD2 matching 12 bases. The CDR3 runs 16 residues. V trimming: 4 bases; J trimming: 5 bases; junction bases outside the gene matches: 4. The V gene's germline CDR1 is KGHDR and CDR2 SFDVKD.

The rearrangement uses TRBV28 and TRBJ1-4; D is perhaps TRBD1 (6 bases). V lost 5 bases to trimming and J lost 3 bases, with 13 bases between them. Per germline, CDR1 MDHEN and CDR2 SYDVKM. There are 15 residues in the CDR3. The CDR3 is CASSPYRAANEKLFF. Written as DNA, the CDR3 is TGTGCCAGCAGTCCCTACAGGGCTGCTAATGAAAAACTGTTTTTT.

Written as DNA, the CDR3 is TGTGCCAGCAGTTGGACTAGCCCCTCCTACGAGCAGTACTTC. Translated: CASSWTSPSYEQYF. This chain connects TRBV6-2 or TRBV6-3 to TRBJ2-7; TRBD2 matches at 8 bases. The CDR3 consists of 14 residues. Germline loops: CDR1 MNHEY, CDR2 SVGEGT. With 4 bases clipped from V and 0 bases from J, the junction kept 2 bases outside the gene matches.

The CDR3: CASTTRAGATEAFF. The CDR3 nucleotides read TGTGCCAGTACGACCCGAGCAGGGGCGACTGAAGCTTTCTTT. The chain has TRBV19 and TRBJ1-1, with D tentatively TRBD1 (6 bases). The CDR3 is 14 residues long. The ends were cut back, 7 bases at V and 5 bases at J, with 17 bases in the middle. Looked up from germline, CDR1 is LNHDA and CDR2 is SQIVND (reference sequence).

This clone was seen just once. This sequence joins TRBV7-2 and TRBJ2-2, with TRBD2 as a possible D gene (6 bases). The CDR3 has 15 amino acids. The V gene's germline CDR1 is SGHTA and CDR2 FQGNSA. The V gene lost 7 bases and the J gene lost 5 bases, with 17 bases spanning the gap. In DNA, the CDR3 is TGTGCCAGCATCCAGGGCCTAGCGCGGACCGGGGAGCTGTTTTTT. Its protein is CASIQGLARTGELFF.

The chain carries TRBV5-6 and TRBJ2-5; D ambiguous. Germline V gene data show CDR1 as SGHDT and CDR2 as YYEEEE. The CDR3 extends over 15 amino acids. V gave up 2 bases and J gave up 5 bases, with 16 bases separating them. CDR3 bases: TGTGCCAGCAGCTTAGGTCTAGGCGATCTCGAGACCCAGTACTTC. It is translated as CASSLGLGDLETQYF.

There are a few counts of this clone. The chain uses TRBV14 and TRBJ1-6, with D possibly being TRBD1 (6 bases). The CDR3 runs 14 residues. V gave up 4 bases and J gave up 9 bases, with 13 bases separating them. Germline assignment: CDR1 SGHDN and CDR2 FVKESK. CDR3 protein: CASSLTGGGSPLHF. CDR3 coding DNA: TGTGCCAGCAGCCTCACGGGAGGGGGTTCACCCCTCCACTTT.

V gene TRBV19 combines with J gene TRBJ1-5, with 7 positions matching TRBD1. Per germline, CDR1 LNHDA and CDR2 SQIVND (reference sequence). The V segment lost 3 bases and the J segment 2 bases; nucleotides outside the gene matches: 7. The length of the CDR3 is 16 residues. The CDR3, as DNA: TGTGCCAGTAGTATTCAAGGGGGCGGCGGCAATCAGCCCCAGCATTTT. Translated: CASSIQGGGGNQPQHF.

V and J are TRBV5-4 and TRBJ1-4; no clear D. The germline CDR1 and CDR2 sequences are SGHNT and YYREEE (reference sequence). Trimming removed 0 bases at V and 6 bases at J, with 12 bases between. The CDR3 runs to 15 residues. The CDR3 loop reads CASSLDTGRHEKLFF. For the CDR3, the DNA is TGTGCCAGCAGCTTGGACACGGGTAGACATGAAAAACTGTTTTTT.

The genes are TRBV5-5 and TRBJ1-5, with D possibly TRBD1 on 6 matching bases. The V and J ends lost 2 bases and 6 bases respectively, with 15 bases between them. The CDR3 sequence is 15 residues long. Germline assignment: CDR1 SGHKS and CDR2 YYEKEE (reference sequence). The CDR3 DNA follows: TGTGCCAGCAGCTTAACCCCGCAGGGGATTCAGCCCCAGCATTTT. This encodes CASSLTPQGIQPQHF.